These T cell receptor beta chains were read from a single sample in a study of blood T cells in healthy people across ages. MiXCR was run by TCRdb on the 5' RACE reads, yielding one entry per CDR3 protein. Of over a million distinct CDR3 sequences in the sample, 45% to 70% were seen once. The material sequenced was blood. All receptors derive from a man between 18 and 35 years old in good health. Each CDR3 is given with its conserved first and last residue. The order of the fields is clone size, J gene, D gene, CDR3 length, V gene, CDR3 protein, CDR3 DNA. The D gene is left open where the match is weak. Expanded clones get a size class; other rows say once, few or many, or leave the size out.

abundance: NA; j_gene: TRBJ2-1; d_gene: TRBD2; len: 16; v_gene: TRBV29-1; CDR3aa: CSVQSSGGPLNNEQFF; CDR3nt: TGCAGCGTGCAATCTAGCGGGGGGCCCCTCAACAATGAGCAGTTCTTC
abundance: NA; j_gene: TRBJ2-7; d_gene: TRBD1; len: 16; v_gene: TRBV6-2/TRBV6-3; CDR3aa: CASSYSKGAATYEQYF; CDR3nt: TGTGCCAGCAGTTACTCGAAGGGGGCGGCTACCTACGAGCAGTACTTC
abundance: NA; j_gene: TRBJ2-7; d_gene: TRBD2; len: 14; v_gene: TRBV29-1; CDR3aa: CSASGTSGGSEQYF; CDR3nt: TGCAGCGCATCCGGGACTAGCGGGGGAAGTGAGCAGTACTTC
abundance: NA; j_gene: TRBJ2-7; d_gene: NA; len: 11; v_gene: TRBV29-1; CDR3aa: CSVRFRYEQYF; CDR3nt: TGCAGCGTAAGATTCCGCTACGAGCAGTACTTC
abundance: NA; j_gene: TRBJ2-5; d_gene: NA; len: 15; v_gene: TRBV24-1; CDR3aa: CATSDPAGPGETQYF; CDR3nt: TGTGCCACCAGTGATCCTGCGGGTCCGGGAGAGACCCAGTACTTC
abundance: NA; j_gene: TRBJ1-2; d_gene: NA; len: 11; v_gene: TRBV20-1; CDR3aa: CSALRQVYYTF; CDR3nt: TGCAGTGCTCTAAGACAGGTTTACTACACCTTC
abundance: NA; j_gene: TRBJ2-2; d_gene: NA; len: 15; v_gene: TRBV12-3/TRBV12-4; CDR3aa: CASLRAFGGTGELFF; CDR3nt: TGTGCCAGCCTCCGGGCGTTCGGAGGCACCGGGGAGCTGTTTTTT
abundance: NA; j_gene: TRBJ2-4; d_gene: NA; len: 16; v_gene: TRBV15; CDR3aa: CATSRDLGAAKNIQYF; CDR3nt: TGTGCCACCAGCAGAGATTTGGGGGCAGCCAAAAACATTCAGTACTTC
abundance: NA; j_gene: TRBJ1-2; d_gene: NA; len: 15; v_gene: TRBV9; CDR3aa: CASSVAGPTNYGYTF; CDR3nt: TGTGCCAGCAGCGTAGCGGGCCCCACAAACTATGGCTACACCTTC
abundance: NA; j_gene: TRBJ2-7; d_gene: TRBD2; len: 15; v_gene: TRBV7-9; CDR3aa: CASSRVGTSPYEQYF; CDR3nt: TGTGCCAGCAGCCGTGTTGGGACTAGTCCCTACGAGCAGTACTTC
abundance: once; j_gene: TRBJ1-2; d_gene: NA; len: 14; v_gene: TRBV3-1; CDR3aa: CASSLDVSNYGYTF; CDR3nt: TGTGCCAGCAGCCTGGACGTTTCTAACTATGGCTACACCTTC
abundance: NA; j_gene: TRBJ2-1; d_gene: NA; len: 16; v_gene: TRBV20-1; CDR3aa: CSASAWGAQIYNEQFF; CDR3nt: TGCAGTGCTAGTGCTTGGGGGGCTCAAATATACAATGAGCAGTTCTTC